This T cell receptor (beta chain) comes out of a study of human T cells and chemical hapten exposure. Findings and limits, study-wide: With regard to DPC sensitization, TCRs above 1 in 1000 frequency did not change.

This CDR3 is built from 13 residues. CDR1 and CDR2 (germline): GTSNPN, SVGIG (reference sequence). Trimming cost V 1 base and J 8 bases; bases outside gene matches: 5. Documented time point: healthy volunteer bleed at 2 weeks. The study extracted total RNA from unfractionated whole blood. For this clonotype: As yet, its antigen is unknown.

The library tagged individual cDNA molecules with unique molecular identifiers. MiXCR, applied by TCRdb to the RACE reads, yields one record per CDR3 protein. Seen here are roughly 100,000 distinct CDR3 sequences, about 8.7% observed once, and the top ten hold about 3.1%. The TCR comes from a female donor in good health. Some clones in this sample may be carry-over from other donors' samples. The chain is built from TRBV30 and TRBJ2-1; TRBD2 aligns across 7 bases. The source material was whole blood. In nucleotides, the CDR3 is TGTGCCTGGAGTGGACTAGCCGGGGATGAGCAGTTCTTC. It is translated as CAWSGLAGDEQFF.